The 27 T cell receptor beta chains presented below share a single source sample, sequenced in a study of OX40 agonist ivuxolimab in advanced cancers. TCRdb keeps only in-frame clones here, not all; method: immunoSEQ multiplex PCR. The profile shows 80,000 to 95,000 clones, about 91% of them singletons. The sequencing used CD4+ or CD8+ T cells sorted from blood, collected in a trial of the OX40 agonist ivuxolimab. These receptors were taken from an adult with an advanced solid tumor such as melanoma, head and neck, liver or kidney cancer.

CDR3 loop: CASSFDWRDSEAFF. The CDR3 nucleotides read TGTGCCAGCAGCTTTGATTGGCGGGACAGTGAAGCTTTCTTT. V is TRBV5-6 and J is TRBJ1-1; TRBD1 agrees at 7 bases. V lost 2 bases and J lost 7; bases outside the gene matches: 8. In germline, CDR1 is SGHDT, CDR2 YYEEEE. The CDR3 is made up of 14 amino acids.

The chain combines TRBV5-5 with TRBJ1-5; the D is unclear. CDR3 size: 12 residues. The V end lost 2 bases, the J end lost 6 bases, and 6 bases lay between the germline ends. Germline V gives CDR1 SGHKS, CDR2 YYEKEE (reference sequence). The CDR3 DNA reads as TGTGCCAGCAGCTTTTCGGGTCAGCCCCAGCATTTT. Its translation: CASSFSGQPQHF.

V gene TRBV5-1 combines with J gene TRBJ1-4; 8 bases fit TRBD1. This CDR3 is built from 14 residues. Germline CDR1 reads SGHRS; CDR2 reads YFSETQ. V shed 4 bases, J shed 7 bases, and the junction held 6 bases outside the gene matches. The CDR3 reads CASSTQGAREKLFF. The CDR3 region has the DNA TGCGCCAGCAGCACGCAGGGGGCACGTGAAAAACTGTTTTTT.

The rearrangement joins TRBV5-1 to TRBJ2-7, with 9 bases lining up with TRBD2. V lost 2 bases to trimming and J lost 5 bases; unmatched junction nucleotides: 5. CDR1 and CDR2 from the germline V gene are SGHRS and YFSETQ. CDR3 length: 14 amino acids. The CDR3 here is CASSFGTSWNEQYF. CDR3 in DNA: TGCGCCAGCAGCTTCGGGACTAGCTGGAACGAGCAGTACTTC.

This chain uses TRBV6-6 with TRBJ1-4; TRBD1 agrees at 8 bases. The CDR3 is made up of 13 amino acids. Germline CDR1 is MNHNY and CDR2 is SVGAGI (reference sequence). Trimming removed 6 bases from V and 8 bases from J; junction bases left unmatched: 5. The CDR3 reads CASSSQGVEKLFF. CDR3 nucleotides: TGTGCCAGCAGCTCACAGGGGGTCGAAAAACTGTTTTTT.

Only one count was recorded for this clone. Other DNA sequences of this sample code for an identical CDR3. In DNA, the CDR3 is TGTGCCAGCAGCTTAGACAGCTATGGCTACACCTTC. Residues: CASSLDSYGYTF. V usage is TRBV5-4 and J usage is TRBJ1-2; TRBD1 is a possible D gene (5 bases). The CDR3 totals 12 residues. The germline V gene encodes CDR1 SGHNT and CDR2 YYREEE (reference sequence). Trimming took off 2 bases at V and 4 bases at J, with 6 bases between the two ends.

V usage is TRBV28 and J usage is TRBJ1-1; the D gene is possibly TRBD1 (5 bases). CDR1 is MDHEN, CDR2 SYDVKM, per germline. This CDR3 spans 13 amino acids. V lost 10 bases, J lost 0 bases, and 12 bases lay in between. CDR3 sequence (DNA): TGTGCCATCGCGGGGGGATTGAACACTGAAGCTTTCTTT. It translates to CAIAGGLNTEAFF. The variable domain in full, with the rest retrieved from reference TRBV28 and TRBJ1-1, is DVKVTQSSRYLVKRTGEKVFLECVQDMDHENMFWYRQDPGLGLRLIYFSYDVKMKEKGDIPEGYSVSREKKERFSLILESASTNQTSMYLCAIAGGLNTEAFFGQGTRLTVV.

The V call is TRBV10-3, the J call TRBJ1-4, with 7 bases aligning to TRBD1. CDR3 length: 15 residues. Germline CDR1 reads ENHRY; CDR2 reads SYGVKD. V shed 10 bases, J shed 0 bases, and the junction held 8 bases outside the gene matches. The CDR3 nucleotides read TGTGCCACTGGACAGGACCTTGCAACTAATGAAAAACTGTTTTTT. Encoded protein: CATGQDLATNEKLFF.

This rearrangement joins TRBV5-1 to TRBJ2-1, with 7 bases lining up with TRBD1. Germline V lookup: CDR1 SGHRS, CDR2 YFSETQ. V trimming: 3 bases; J trimming: 5 bases; junction bases outside the gene matches: 11. The CDR3 totals 16 residues. CDR3 sequence reads: CASSSQPGQFNNEQFF. As DNA, the CDR3 is TGCGCCAGCAGCTCCCAACCGGGACAGTTCAACAATGAGCAGTTCTTC.

This clone was counted only a few times. V gene TRBV29-1 combines with J gene TRBJ1-2, with 9 nucleotides matching TRBD1. The CDR3 runs to 12 residues. V trimming: 6 bases; J trimming: 5 bases; junction bases outside the gene matches: 4. The germline CDR1 and CDR2 sequences are SQVTM and ANQGSEA. The CDR3 loop reads CSVMDRGYGYTF. For the CDR3, the DNA is TGCAGCGTAATGGACAGGGGATATGGCTACACCTTC.

V is TRBV27 and J is TRBJ1-6; D uncertain. Trimming pared 5 bases from V and 13 bases from J, leaving 12 bases between. The V gene's germline CDR1 is MNHEY and CDR2 SMNVEV (reference sequence). The CDR3 is 12 residues long. Here the CDR3 reads CASSLNTSPLHF. The CDR3 DNA sequence: TGTGCCAGCAGTCTCAATACAAGTCCCCTCCACTTT.

The chain recombines TRBV2 with TRBJ1-5; D not certain. The ends were cut back, 2 bases at V and 5 bases at J, with 10 bases in the middle. The germline CDR1 and CDR2 sequences are SNHLY and FYNNEI. The CDR3 has 14 amino acids. The CDR3 here is CASSEQGLDQPQHF. As DNA, the CDR3 is TGTGCCAGCAGTGAACAAGGGTTGGATCAGCCCCAGCATTTT.

The chain is built from TRBV6-4 and TRBJ2-3; 7 bases are a match to TRBD1. CDR1 MRHNA and CDR2 SNTAGT come from the germline V gene. V trimming: 3 bases; J trimming: 0 bases; junction bases outside the gene matches: 0. The CDR3 has 14 residues. CDR3 nucleotides: TGTGCCAGCAGTGAGGGACAGAGCACAGATACGCAGTATTTT. It codes for CASSEGQSTDTQYF.

The V gene is TRBV5-6, the J gene TRBJ2-1; the match to TRBD2 covers 9 bases. The CDR3 runs 15 residues. V lost 4 bases and J lost 2; bases outside the gene matches: 4. The V gene's germline CDR1 is SGHDT and CDR2 YYEEEE. The CDR3 sequence: CASSVSGGPYNEQFF. The CDR3 DNA reads as TGTGCCAGCAGCGTTAGCGGGGGACCCTACAATGAGCAGTTCTTC.

V usage is TRBV11-2 and J usage is TRBJ2-5; D may be TRBD1 or TRBD2 (5 bases each). This CDR3 has 15 residues. V shed 6 bases and J shed 4 bases, with 18 bases lying between them. Germline CDR1 is SGHAT and CDR2 is FQNNGV. CDR3 coding DNA: TGTGCCAGCAGTTTCGGGACGTCGGATCGAGAGACCCAGTACTTC. It translates to CASSFGTSDRETQYF.

The CDR3 is CASGDKRNEQYF. CDR3 in DNA: TGCGCCAGCGGAGATAAGCGGAACGAGCAGTACTTC. The gene calls are TRBV10-2 and TRBJ2-7; possibly TRBD2 for D (5 bases). CDR3 length: 12 residues. Germline assignment: CDR1 WSHSY and CDR2 SAAADI. V lost 8 bases to trimming and J lost 5 bases, with 13 bases between them.

The V gene is TRBV21-1, the J gene TRBJ2-7; the D call of TRBD1 is as the table states it, not checked on the DNA. TRBV21-1 is termed a pseudogene. The CDR3 is made up of 17 amino acids. CDR3 DNA sequence: TGTGCCAGCAGCCCTCGACTCCGGGACAGAATTCCCTACGAGCAGTACTTC. Translation gives CASSPRLRDRIPYEQYF.

The chain joins TRBV18 to TRBJ2-5; no definite D call. The CDR3 spans 15 residues. V was shortened by 4 bases and J by 5 bases, with 17 bases between the two germline ends. Germline loops: CDR1 KGHSH, CDR2 LQKENI. The CDR3 sequence: CASSRNTGIGETQYF. CDR3 nucleotide sequence: TGTGCCAGCTCACGCAACACCGGAATTGGTGAGACCCAGTACTTC.

The chain has TRBV19 and TRBJ1-1; tentative D call: TRBD1 (5 bases). The CDR3 extends over 15 amino acids. The germline V gene has CDR1 LNHDA and CDR2 SQIVND (reference sequence). V lost 6 bases to trimming and J lost 5 bases, with 19 bases between them. In nucleotides, the CDR3 is TGTGCCAGTAGCCCGCTTGGGGGGGTGACGACTGAAGCTTTCTTT. Its translation: CASSPLGGVTTEAFF.

This chain joins TRBV19 and TRBJ1-1, with D perhaps TRBD1 (5 bases). Germline loops: CDR1 LNHDA, CDR2 SQIVND (reference sequence). The CDR3 is 11 residues long. With 6 bases removed from V and 8 bases from J, the gap between germline ends came to 10 bases. CDR3 loop: CASRGGDEAFF. As DNA, the CDR3 is TGTGCCAGTAGGGGGGGAGACGAAGCTTTCTTT.

This rearrangement joins TRBV10-2 to TRBJ1-3; 10 bases line up with TRBD1. The germline V gene encodes CDR1 WSHSY and CDR2 SAAADI. The CDR3 spans 16 residues. After removal of 6 bases from V and 1 base from J, the junction contained 6 bases not matched to a gene. CDR3 loop: CASSPGQGLSGNTIYF. The CDR3 DNA reads as TGCGCCAGCAGCCCGGGACAGGGGTTGTCTGGAAACACCATATATTTT.

J is TRBJ2-5 and V is TRBV19; D gene unclear. Trimming left V 4 bases short and J 1 base short, with 10 bases between. CDR3 size: 14 residues. Germline V gene lookup returns CDR1 LNHDA and CDR2 SQIVND (reference sequence). The CDR3 loop is CASSTRGSQETQYF. CDR3 sequence (DNA): TGTGCCAGTAGTACTCGAGGATCCCAAGAGACCCAGTACTTC.

The chain has TRBV15 and TRBJ1-5, with TRBD1 as a possible D gene (5 bases). Trimming took off 5 bases at V and 5 bases at J, with 13 bases between the two ends. Germline values: CDR1 LNHNV, CDR2 YYDKDF (reference sequence). The CDR3 extends over 14 amino acids. Here the CDR3 DNA reads TGTGCCACCAGCCTCGGACAAGATTATCAGCCCCAGCATTTT. This sequence encodes CATSLGQDYQPQHF.

The chain carries TRBV6-1 and TRBJ2-1; perhaps D is TRBD1 or TRBD2 (5 bases each). CDR3 length equals 15 residues. Per the germline V gene, CDR1 is MNHNS and CDR2 is SASEGT. Trimming took off 0 bases at V and 4 bases at J, with 10 bases between the two ends. CDR3 sequence reads: CASSEAGPVYNEQFF. The DNA of the CDR3 is TGTGCCAGCAGTGAAGCGGGACCGGTATACAATGAGCAGTTCTTC.

On this clone itself: This is likely a read error, given that the CDR3 carries no conserved phenylalanine or tryptophan at its end. The chain combines TRBV10-3 with TRBJ2-2; tentative D call: TRBD1 (5 bases). Per the germline V gene, CDR1 is ENHRY and CDR2 is SYGVKD. The CDR3 length is 13 residues. The CDR3 DNA is TGCGCCAGCGAGACAGCGAACACCGGGGAGCTGTTTTCT. Translation: CASETANTGELFS.

Points on this clone: This CDR3 is also generated by other DNA sequences in the sample. V gene TRBV10-1 combines with J gene TRBJ2-7; D call uncertain. Germline CDR1 WNHNN, CDR2 SYGVQD (reference sequence). The germline V and J ends were trimmed by 6 bases and 0 bases, with 6 bases remaining between them. This CDR3 has 12 amino acids. The CDR3: CASSASSYEQYF. As DNA, the CDR3 is TGCGCCAGCAGCGCGAGCTCCTACGAGCAGTACTTC.

J is TRBJ1-3 and V is TRBV5-4, with TRBD1 as a possible D gene (6 bases). Trimming left V 4 bases short and J 4 bases short, with 12 bases between. The CDR3 covers 14 residues. Germline lookup yields CDR1 SGHNT and CDR2 YYREEE (reference sequence). The CDR3: CASSAQGSGNTIYF. The CDR3 DNA is TGTGCCAGCAGCGCTCAGGGGTCCGGAAACACCATATATTTT.